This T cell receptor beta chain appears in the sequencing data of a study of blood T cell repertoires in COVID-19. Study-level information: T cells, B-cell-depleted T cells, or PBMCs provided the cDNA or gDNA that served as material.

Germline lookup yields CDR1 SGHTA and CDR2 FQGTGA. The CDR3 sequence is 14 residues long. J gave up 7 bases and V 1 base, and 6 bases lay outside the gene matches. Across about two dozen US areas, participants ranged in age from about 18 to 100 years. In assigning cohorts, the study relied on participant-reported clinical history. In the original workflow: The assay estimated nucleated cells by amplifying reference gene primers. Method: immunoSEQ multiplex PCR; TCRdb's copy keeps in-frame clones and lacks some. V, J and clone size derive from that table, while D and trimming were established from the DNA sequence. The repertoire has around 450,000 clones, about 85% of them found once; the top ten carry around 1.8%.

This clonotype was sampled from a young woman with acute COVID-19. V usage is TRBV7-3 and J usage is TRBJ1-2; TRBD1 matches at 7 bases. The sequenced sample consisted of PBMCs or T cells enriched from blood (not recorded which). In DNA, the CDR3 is TGTGCCAGCAGCTTAAATCGGGCAGGGGGTGGCTACACCTTC. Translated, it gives CASSLNRAGGGYTF.